The 26 T cell receptor beta chains below were found in one sample sequenced in a study of cytomegalovirus exposure and HLA in healthy donors (dated by TCRdb to 2015 to 2018). The protocol used for the library was the immunoSEQ multiplex PCR assay. TCRdb limited this immuneACCESS table to in-frame rearrangements with V and J called. A share of clones is missing; checked studies link under half to unresolved V genes, and the rest is unexplained. The sample table shows over 250,000 clones, and 65% to 90% are seen once. Around 1% of the sample lies in the top ten. The specimen was PBMCs. Receptors originate from a woman aged 18-29 years in good health and CMV-seronegative.

This clone was observed a single time. J is TRBJ2-7 and V is TRBV11-3, with 8 bases aligning to TRBD2. Trimming removed 0 bases from V and 6 bases from J; junction bases left unmatched: 7. The CDR3 extends over 15 amino acids. Germline CDR1 is SGHNT and CDR2 is YENEEA. CDR3 DNA: TGTGCCAGCAGCTTAGAAGCCGGGAGGGCCCCCGAGCAGTACTTC. Translation gives CASSLEAGRAPEQYF.

The chain carries TRBV9 and TRBJ2-4; D is perhaps TRBD2 (6 bases). The V gene lost 2 bases and the J gene lost 16 bases, with 19 bases spanning the gap. The CDR3 is 13 amino acids. Germline lookup yields CDR1 SGDLS and CDR2 YYNGEE. In nucleotides, the CDR3 is TGTGCCAGCAGCGTCCACGGGAGTTCATCAAGATACTTC. Its translation is CASSVHGSSSRYF.

The J gene is TRBJ1-1, the V gene TRBV29-1, with D perhaps matching TRBD1 (5 bases). The CDR3 consists of 13 residues. Germline values: CDR1 SQVTM, CDR2 ANQGSEA. The V gene lost 1 base and the J gene lost 8 bases, with 14 bases spanning the gap. The CDR3: CSVEGWGVPEAFF. The DNA of the CDR3 is TGCAGCGTTGAAGGTTGGGGGGTCCCCGAAGCTTTCTTT.

This clone came up once. The chain joins TRBV11-3 to TRBJ1-5; the D gene is possibly TRBD1 (6 bases). CDR1 and CDR2 (germline): SGHNT, YENEEA. This CDR3 contains 16 residues. Trimming took off 0 bases at V and 1 base at J, with 10 bases between the two ends. The CDR3 region is CASSLDGRGSNQPQHF. The DNA for the CDR3 is TGTGCCAGCAGCTTAGACGGCAGGGGAAGCAATCAGCCCCAGCATTTT.

The rearrangement uses TRBV7-9 and TRBJ2-7; 10 bases map to TRBD1. Unmatched junction bases numbered 4, after V lost 2 bases and J lost 3 bases. The CDR3 runs 15 residues. The germline CDR1 and CDR2 sequences are SEHNR and FQNEAQ (reference sequence). The CDR3 is CASSLSDRGYYEQYF. The CDR3 bases are TGTGCCAGCAGCTTATCGGACAGGGGGTACTACGAGCAGTACTTC.

The chain carries TRBV7-3 and TRBJ2-3; TRBD2 matches at 7 bases. Germline V gene sequence: CDR1 SGHTA, CDR2 FQGTGA. The CDR3 consists of 15 residues. With 5 bases clipped from V and 3 bases from J, the junction kept 8 bases outside the gene matches. CDR3 sequence reads: CASSRLAVGTDTQYF. The DNA of the CDR3 is TGTGCCAGCAGCCGTCTAGCGGTGGGGACAGATACGCAGTATTTT.

The table lists this clone with a count of one. The genes are TRBV18 and TRBJ2-7; 7 bases are a match to TRBD2. V shed 3 bases, J shed 3 bases, and the junction held 5 bases outside the gene matches. The CDR3 extends over 14 amino acids. Germline V gene lookup returns CDR1 KGHSH and CDR2 LQKENI. The CDR3 bases are TGTGCCAGCTCACCTGTAGCGGGCCGCTACGAGCAGTACTTC. It encodes CASSPVAGRYEQYF.

The genes are TRBV7-9 and TRBJ1-2; the D is unclear. The CDR3 has 13 amino acids. The V and J ends lost 3 bases and 3 bases respectively, with 8 bases between them. CDR1 is SEHNR and CDR2 is FQNEAQ in the germline V gene (reference sequence). The CDR3 spells CASSFDKYYGYTF. For the CDR3, the DNA is TGTGCCAGCAGCTTTGACAAGTACTATGGCTACACCTTC.

CDR3: CASSFTGTGTYEQYF. DNA of the CDR3: TGTGCCAGCAGCTTCACCGGGACAGGCACTTACGAGCAGTACTTC. The chain recombines TRBV7-9 with TRBJ2-7, with 8 bases matching TRBD1. This CDR3 has 15 residues. The V and J ends lost 3 bases and 4 bases, in that order; junction bases with no gene match: 8. Germline V lookup: CDR1 SEHNR, CDR2 FQNEAQ (reference sequence).

The CDR3 DNA reads TGCGCCAGCAGCCAAGATTGGAGCGGAGGACCATATGGCTACACCTTC. Its translation is CASSQDWSGGPYGYTF. The rearrangement uses TRBV4-3 and TRBJ1-2; D ambiguous. Germline V lookup: CDR1 LGHNA, CDR2 YSLEER. The CDR3 contains 16 residues. V was clipped by 0 bases and J by 5 bases, with 16 bases between them.

This clone showed up just a few times. The genes are TRBV15 and TRBJ1-6, with 10 bases identical to TRBD1. In germline, CDR1 is LNHNV, CDR2 YYDKDF (reference sequence). This CDR3 region has 15 residues. Trimming cost V 1 base and J 9 bases; bases outside gene matches: 3. The CDR3 loop reads CATSRGQGAGSPLHF. In nucleotides, the CDR3 is TGTGCCACCAGCAGAGGACAGGGGGCCGGTTCACCCCTCCACTTT.

This clone has more than one count but fewer than ten. V gene TRBV18 combines with J gene TRBJ1-2, with 7 bases identical to TRBD1. V gave up 10 bases and J gave up 5 bases; unmatched junction bases: 10. This CDR3 has 13 amino acids. CDR1 and CDR2 (germline): KGHSH, LQKENI. The chain's CDR3 is CATQGDKDYGYTF. The CDR3 DNA reads as TGTGCCACCCAGGGGGACAAAGATTATGGCTACACCTTC. Combining the CDR3 with reference TRBV18 and TRBJ1-2 gives the whole variable domain NAGVMQNPRHLVRRRGQEARLRCSPMKGHSHVYWYRQLPEEGLKFMVYLQKENIIDESGMPKERFSAEFPKEGPSILRIQQVVRGDSAAYFCATQGDKDYGYTFGSGTRLTVV.

The rearrangement joins TRBV29-1 to TRBJ1-1; possibly TRBD1 for D (6 bases). The germline V and J ends were trimmed by 7 bases and 1 base, with 13 bases remaining between them. Germline CDR1 and CDR2: SQVTM and ANQGSEA. CDR3 length: 13 residues. In nucleotides, the CDR3 is TGCAGCGCGTCCAGGACAGCGAACACTGAAGCTTTCTTT. Protein sequence: CSASRTANTEAFF. Combining the CDR3 with reference TRBV29-1 and TRBJ1-1 gives the whole variable domain SAVISQKPSRDICQRGTSLTIQCQVDSQVTMMFWYRQQPGQSLTLIATANQGSEATYESGFVIDKFPISRPNLTFSTLTVSNMSPEDSSIYLCSASRTANTEAFFGQGTRLTVV.

The chain combines TRBV2 with TRBJ2-7, with 8 bases matching TRBD2. This CDR3 comprises 15 residues. V lost 6 bases to trimming and J lost 5 bases; unmatched junction nucleotides: 12. The germline V gene encodes CDR1 SNHLY and CDR2 FYNNEI. CDR3 amino acids: CASRAKTSALDEQYF. The CDR3 DNA is TGTGCCAGCAGGGCAAAGACTAGCGCATTGGACGAGCAGTACTTC.

The DNA for the CDR3 is TGTGCCAGCAGCTCGTACGAGCGGGCAAGATATGGCTACACCTTC. Protein sequence: CASSSYERARYGYTF. The chain joins TRBV7-9 to TRBJ1-2, with D unresolved. V was trimmed by 4 bases and J by 5 bases, leaving 17 bases between them. Germline V CDR1 and CDR2: SEHNR, FQNEAQ (reference sequence). The CDR3 totals 15 residues.

V is TRBV27 and J is TRBJ2-7; TRBD1 matches 8 bases. With V trimmed by 0 bases and J by 4 bases, 2 bases remained unmatched. The germline CDR1 and CDR2 sequences are MNHEY and SMNVEV (reference sequence). The CDR3 has 14 residues. CDR3 sequence: CASSLSRQGYEQYF. The CDR3 coding sequence is TGTGCCAGCAGTTTATCGAGACAGGGGTACGAGCAGTACTTC.

The rearrangement links TRBV7-3 to TRBJ1-2; 9 positions match TRBD1. The CDR3 spans 13 residues. Trimming removed 5 bases from V and 6 bases from J; junction bases left unmatched: 4. CDR1 is SGHTA and CDR2 is FQGTGA in the germline V gene. The CDR3 bases are TGTGCCAGCAGCCCGGGACAGGGCCATGGCTACACCTTC. This codes for CASSPGQGHGYTF. Filled out from reference TRBV7-3 and TRBJ1-2, the complete variable domain reads GAGVSQTPSNKVTEKGKYVELRCDPISGHTALYWYRQSLGQGPEFLIYFQGTGAADDSGLPNDRFFAVRPEGSVSTLKIQRTERGDSAVYLCASSPGQGHGYTFGSGTRLTVV.

The rearrangement links TRBV30 to TRBJ2-1, with a tentative D call TRBD2 (5 bases). The CDR3 extends over 12 amino acids. V lost 3 bases to trimming and J lost 9 bases, with 12 bases between them. Germline values: CDR1 GTSNPN, CDR2 SVGIG (reference sequence). The DNA of the CDR3 is TGTGCCTGGAGCCGGGGAGAGATTGAGCAGTTCTTC. Protein sequence: CAWSRGEIEQFF.

V gene TRBV7-3 combines with J gene TRBJ2-3; 7 bases are shared with TRBD1. The V and J ends lost 1 base and 2 bases, in that order; junction bases with no gene match: 3. CDR1 is SGHTA and CDR2 is FQGTGA in the germline V gene. The CDR3 extends over 15 amino acids. The chain's CDR3 is CASSLKQGTTDTQYF. In DNA form, the CDR3 reads TGTGCCAGCAGCTTAAAACAGGGGACCACAGATACGCAGTATTTT. The full variable domain, in which reference TRBV7-3 and TRBJ2-3 provide the parts outside the CDR3, is GAGVSQTPSNKVTEKGKYVELRCDPISGHTALYWYRQSLGQGPEFLIYFQGTGAADDSGLPNDRFFAVRPEGSVSTLKIQRTERGDSAVYLCASSLKQGTTDTQYFGPGTRLTVL.

The chain employs TRBV7-9 and TRBJ2-7; 7 bases map to TRBD1. This CDR3 is built from 16 residues. The V and J ends lost 5 bases and 0 bases, in that order; junction bases with no gene match: 10. Germline loops: CDR1 SEHNR, CDR2 FQNEAQ (reference sequence). The CDR3 DNA is TGTGCCAGCAGCCTAAATGCCCGGGACAGCTCCTACGAGCAGTACTTC. Amino acids: CASSLNARDSSYEQYF.

The V call is TRBV30, the J call TRBJ2-1; tentatively, D is TRBD1 (5 bases). Trimming cost V 2 bases and J 0 bases, with 8 bases left between them. Germline lookup yields CDR1 GTSNPN and CDR2 SVGIG (reference sequence). This CDR3 is 14 amino acids long. The CDR3 DNA reads as TGTGCCTGGAGTTTAGGGGTCTCCTACAATGAGCAGTTCTTC. Its translation: CAWSLGVSYNEQFF.

The rearrangement joins TRBV6-5 to TRBJ2-7; TRBD2 aligns across 7 bases. The J segment lost 6 bases and the V segment lost 7 bases, leaving 6 bases of the junction unmatched. The germline gives CDR1 MNHEY, CDR2 SVGAGI. The CDR3 has 12 amino acids. The CDR3 DNA reads TGTGCCAGCACCAAGGGAGGGCTCGAGCAGTACTTC. Its translation: CASTKGGLEQYF.

This clone was counted once. The rearrangement joins TRBV10-1 to TRBJ2-2, with a weak D call TRBD2 (5 bases). With 3 bases removed from V and 0 bases from J, the gap between germline ends came to 8 bases. The CDR3 consists of 15 residues. The germline CDR1 and CDR2 sequences are WNHNN and SYGVQD (reference sequence). For the CDR3, the DNA is TGCGCCAGCAGTGATCAAGCGGCGAACACCGGGGAGCTGTTTTTT. Its protein product is CASSDQAANTGELFF.

V usage is TRBV9 and J usage is TRBJ2-5, with 7 bases identical to TRBD2. Trimming took 4 bases from V and 4 from J; bases not matched to a gene: 4. This CDR3 has 13 amino acids. CDR1 is SGDLS and CDR2 is YYNGEE in the germline V gene. CDR3 DNA: TGTGCCAGCAGCCTGGGGGGGAGAGAGACCCAGTACTTC. Amino acid sequence: CASSLGGRETQYF.

The chain employs TRBV13 and TRBJ2-3; TRBD1 aligns across 7 bases. Unmatched junction bases numbered 10, after V lost 10 bases and J lost 0 bases. This CDR3 has 15 amino acids. Germline values: CDR1 PRHDT, CDR2 FYEKMQ (reference sequence). The CDR3 loop reads CATSGTASSTDTQYF. For the CDR3, the DNA is TGTGCCACATCCGGGACAGCTTCTAGCACAGATACGCAGTATTTT.

The V call is TRBV29-1, the J call TRBJ2-1, with 13 bases identical to TRBD2. There are 13 residues in the CDR3. The germline CDR1 and CDR2 sequences are SQVTM and ANQGSEA. J was trimmed by 7 bases and V by 6 bases; bases with no gene match: 3. CDR3 region: CSVPGLAGNEQFF. For the CDR3, the DNA is TGCAGCGTCCCGGGACTAGCGGGGAATGAGCAGTTCTTC.